A single sample gave rise to the 28 T cell receptor beta chains below, sequenced in a study of early T cells in non-severe SARS-CoV-2 infection (dated by TCRdb to the early 2020s). The library came from 5' RACE. Data came from a NextSeq 500. The raw public data were reprocessed by TCRdb itself: fastp quality trimming at Q25, MiXCR clonotype calling, in-frame beta chains only. Every distinct CDR3 protein forms one entry, paired with its most common genes and DNA. The sample table contains about 60,000 distinct CDR3 sequences; only one count was recorded for about an eighth of them. The ten biggest clones cover under 4% of the sample. Sequenced: whole blood. The receptors originated from an adult who was a healthcare worker with PCR-confirmed SARS-CoV-2 infection or an uninfected control (not recorded which).

The V call is TRBV27, the J call TRBJ2-7, with 9 nucleotides matching TRBD2. Trimming removed 2 bases from V and 7 bases from J; junction bases left unmatched: 9. CDR3 size: 15 residues. Germline CDR1 MNHEY, CDR2 SMNVEV (reference sequence). In DNA form, the CDR3 reads TGTGCCAGCAGTTTAAAGGGGCTAGCGGGAAGGGAGCAGTACTTC. This gives the protein CASSLKGLAGREQYF.

This clonotype occurred many times. V usage is TRBV20-1 and J usage is TRBJ1-5; D is unclear. Germline V lookup: CDR1 DFQATT, CDR2 SNEGSKA (reference sequence). With 1 base removed from V and 3 bases from J, the gap between germline ends came to 10 bases. This CDR3 has 14 residues. The CDR3 loop reads CSARAGAINQPQHF. For the CDR3, the DNA is TGCAGTGCTAGAGCAGGCGCCATCAATCAGCCCCAGCATTTT.

This clonotype was seen at least ten times. The rearrangement uses TRBV28 and TRBJ2-7; the D gene is possibly TRBD2 (5 bases). Trimming stripped 6 bases from V and 6 bases from J, with 12 bases between. Germline CDR1 MDHEN, CDR2 SYDVKM. The CDR3 totals 12 residues. CDR3 residues: CASRTSGSEQYF. For the CDR3, the DNA is TGTGCCAGCAGAACTAGTGGTAGCGAGCAGTACTTC.

This clonotype was seen a few times. This chain connects TRBV6-5 to TRBJ2-5; D tentatively fits TRBD1 or TRBD2 (5 bases each). The CDR3 has 14 amino acids. The germline V gene has CDR1 MNHEY and CDR2 SVGAGI. With 5 bases removed from V and 7 bases from J, the gap between germline ends came to 17 bases. Written as DNA, the CDR3 is TGTGCCAGCAGTGAGCCGGGGACGGCAGGGACCCAGTACTTC. Protein sequence: CASSEPGTAGTQYF.

In this sample, this clonotype turned up many times. CDR3 nucleotides: TGCGCCAGCAGTTCAGCGAGGGAGCAGTACTTC. This gives the protein CASSSAREQYF. The chain has TRBV23-1 and TRBJ2-7, with D hard to call. TRBV23-1 is an ORF for which the function is uncertain. V dropped 5 bases and J dropped 7 bases, with 9 bases sitting between them. The CDR3 extends over 11 amino acids.

The table lists this clonotype with a few counts. The chain is built from TRBV11-1 and TRBJ2-1, with unresolved D. V dropped 1 base and J dropped 5 bases, with 6 bases sitting between them. The germline V gene has CDR1 SGHAT and CDR2 FQDESV (reference sequence). There are 13 residues in the CDR3. The CDR3 region has the DNA TGTGCCAGCAGCTTAGTAGGAGACAATGAGCAGTTCTTC. Protein: CASSLVGDNEQFF.

The chain links TRBV28 to TRBJ2-7, with TRBD1 identical over 8 bases. The germline CDR1 and CDR2 sequences are MDHEN and SYDVKM. V was pared by 6 bases and J by 0 bases, with 4 bases of the junction left unmatched. CDR3 length: 14 residues. The CDR3 is CASRTGQVSYEQYF. The CDR3, as DNA: TGTGCCAGCAGAACGGGACAGGTCTCCTACGAGCAGTACTTC.

With respect to this clonotype: A read error is possible here, since a much larger clone lies one base away. J is TRBJ2-7 and V is TRBV28, with 15 bases identical to TRBD2. The CDR3 has 17 residues. CDR1 is MDHEN and CDR2 is SYDVKM in the germline V gene. The CDR3 nucleotides read TGTACCAGCACCGTGGAGGGACTAGCGGGAGGTAGTCACGAGCAGTACTTC. Its translation is CTSTVEGLAGGSHEQYF.

This clonotype was counted many times. The chain uses TRBV29-1 and TRBJ2-1; possibly TRBD1 for D (5 bases). Germline CDR1 and CDR2: SQVTM and ANQGSEA. V shed 5 bases and J shed 6 bases, with 11 bases lying between them. The CDR3 sequence is 12 residues long. The CDR3 region has the DNA TGCAGCGTTCTACAGGAAGTCAATGAGCAGTTCTTC. It yields the protein CSVLQEVNEQFF.

The rearrangement links TRBV7-9 to TRBJ1-1; 10 nucleotides match TRBD1. Germline V lookup: CDR1 SEHNR, CDR2 FQNEAQ (reference sequence). This CDR3 region has 17 residues. The J segment lost 1 base and the V segment lost 0 bases, leaving 5 bases of the junction unmatched. CDR3 sequence reads: CASSLAQTGGWNTEAFF. The CDR3 nucleotides are TGTGCCAGCAGCTTAGCGCAGACAGGGGGCTGGAACACTGAAGCTTTCTTT.

This clonotype has just a few counts. J is TRBJ2-1 and V is TRBV15; TRBD2 is a possible D gene (6 bases). This CDR3 is 15 amino acids long. Germline-derived CDR1 and CDR2 are LNHNV and YYDKDF (reference sequence). V was cut by 7 bases and J by 0 bases, with 13 bases left in between. The CDR3 region is CATTTGGSSYNEQFF. CDR3 bases: TGTGCCACCACCACCGGAGGGAGCTCCTACAATGAGCAGTTCTTC.

About this clonotype itself: A much larger clonotype is one base distant, so this may be a read error. The rearrangement uses TRBV9 and TRBJ2-3; 10 nucleotides align to TRBD2. Germline lookup yields CDR1 SGDLS and CDR2 YYNGEE. The CDR3 covers 16 residues. The CDR3 sequence: CANSSQLAGNPNTQYF. The CDR3 coding sequence is TGTGCCAACAGCTCCCAACTAGCGGGAAACCCCAATACGCAGTATTTT. The whole variable domain, remainder taken from reference TRBV9 and TRBJ2-3, is DSGVTQTPKHLITATGQRVTLRCSPRSGDLSVYWYQQSLDQGLQFLIQYYNGEERAKGNILERFSAQQFPDLHSELNLSSLELGDSALYFCANSSQLAGNPNTQYFGPGTRLTVL.

The chain uses TRBV30 and TRBJ2-1; D possibly corresponds to TRBD2 (6 bases). The CDR3 sequence is 14 residues long. Trimming took off 0 bases at V and 4 bases at J, with 10 bases between the two ends. Germline V gene data show CDR1 as GTSNPN and CDR2 as SVGIG (reference sequence). The CDR3 protein is CAWSVLAAYNEQFF. CDR3 sequence (DNA): TGTGCCTGGAGTGTACTAGCAGCGTACAATGAGCAGTTCTTC.

V usage is TRBV28 and J usage is TRBJ2-1; TRBD2 might be the D (6 bases). Looked up from germline, CDR1 is MDHEN and CDR2 is SYDVKM. This CDR3 has 11 residues. CDR3 sequence (DNA): TGTGGGGCGGGACCCCCCTATGAGCAGTTCTTC. This encodes CGAGPPYEQFF.

This clonotype was observed at least ten times. The chain uses TRBV3-1 and TRBJ2-4; D unclear. Trimming pared 0 bases from V and 1 base from J, leaving 7 bases between. Germline lookup yields CDR1 LGHDT and CDR2 YNNKEL (reference sequence). This CDR3 comprises 15 residues. The DNA of the CDR3 is TGTGCCAGCAGCCAAGAATGGCTCGCCAAAAACATTCAGTACTTC. Translating gives CASSQEWLAKNIQYF.

The rearrangement joins TRBV10-3 to TRBJ2-1, with D perhaps matching TRBD1 (5 bases). The V gene's germline CDR1 is ENHRY and CDR2 SYGVKD. This CDR3 contains 13 residues. The V end was cut by 4 bases, the J end by 4 bases, with 8 bases between. In DNA form, the CDR3 reads TGTGCCATCAGTGCAGACAGTTACAATGAGCAGTTCTTC. Translation: CAISADSYNEQFF.

The V and J genes are TRBV3-1 and TRBJ2-1; tentatively, D is TRBD2 (7 bases). V was trimmed by 6 bases and J by 7 bases, leaving 16 bases between them. CDR3 length: 14 amino acids. The germline V gene has CDR1 LGHDT and CDR2 YNNKEL (reference sequence). The CDR3, as DNA: TGTGCCAGCAGGCCCCGGGGGGCTCAGAATGAGCAGTTCTTC. This codes for CASRPRGAQNEQFF.

This clonotype turned up a few times. V usage is TRBV6-5 and J usage is TRBJ2-3; possibly TRBD2 for D (5 bases). V shed 5 bases and J shed 4 bases, with 13 bases lying between them. The CDR3 is made up of 14 amino acids. From germline, CDR1 is MNHEY and CDR2 SVGAGI. The CDR3 sequence: CASSNGVISDTQYF. The CDR3 nucleotides are TGTGCCAGCAGTAACGGGGTCATCTCAGATACGCAGTATTTT.

This clonotype came up a few times. J is TRBJ2-1 and V is TRBV28; no definite D call. With 6 bases removed from V and 10 bases from J, the gap between germline ends came to 13 bases. Germline lookup yields CDR1 MDHEN and CDR2 SYDVKM. This CDR3 is built from 12 residues. This CDR3 reads CASRVNRLEQFF. The CDR3 DNA reads as TGTGCCAGCAGGGTGAACCGGTTGGAGCAGTTCTTC.

This clonotype was found many times. This sequence joins TRBV5-6 and TRBJ2-6; D is unclear. V dropped 1 base and J dropped 4 bases, with 9 bases sitting between them. CDR1 and CDR2 (germline): SGHDT, YYEEEE. The CDR3 has 15 residues. CDR3: CASSLPRAGANVLTF. The CDR3 coding sequence is TGTGCCAGCAGCTTGCCCCGGGCAGGGGCCAACGTCCTGACTTTC. Drawing the rest from reference TRBV5-6 and TRBJ2-6, the complete variable domain is DAGVTQSPTHLIKTRGQQVTLRCSPKSGHDTVSWYQQALGQGPQFIFQYYEEEERQRGNFPDRFSGHQFPNYSSELNVNALLLGDSALYLCASSLPRAGANVLTFGAGSRLTVL.

As regards this clonotype: This may come from a read error, since a much larger clone is one base off. V usage is TRBV6-1 and J usage is TRBJ2-7; D perhaps matches TRBD1 (6 bases). Germline values: CDR1 MNHNS, CDR2 SASEGT. This CDR3 has 14 amino acids. Trimming stripped 10 bases from V and 1 base from J, with 17 bases between. The CDR3 spells CANRDQGMSYEQYF. The CDR3 DNA reads as TGTGCCAACAGAGACCAGGGGATGTCCTACGAGCAGTACTTC.

The J gene is TRBJ2-5, the V gene TRBV6-1; D is unresolved. V shed 0 bases and J shed 5 bases, with 13 bases lying between them. Germline CDR1 is MNHNS and CDR2 is SASEGT. This CDR3 comprises 15 residues. The CDR3 region is CASSEAPRVRETQYF. The CDR3 DNA reads TGTGCCAGCAGTGAAGCGCCCCGAGTCCGGGAGACCCAGTACTTC.

This clonotype has a handful of counts. The J gene is TRBJ1-1, the V gene TRBV5-1, with TRBD1 matching over 7 bases. Germline V lookup: CDR1 SGHRS, CDR2 YFSETQ. V trimming: 4 bases; J trimming: 7 bases; junction bases outside the gene matches: 10. The length of the CDR3 is 14 residues. For the CDR3, the DNA is TGCGCCAGCAGCCGGGCCGGGACAGATAATGAAGCTTTCTTT. It specifies CASSRAGTDNEAFF. The full variable domain, rest sourced from reference TRBV5-1 and TRBJ1-1, is KAGVTQTPRYLIKTRGQQVTLSCSPISGHRSVSWYQQTPGQGLQFLFEYFSETQRNKGNFPGRFSGRQFSNSRSEMNVSTLELGDSALYLCASSRAGTDNEAFFGQGTRLTVV.

The chain couples TRBV29-1 to TRBJ2-7; TRBD2 aligns across 7 bases. The CDR3 runs to 13 residues. The V and J ends lost 0 bases and 5 bases, in that order; junction bases with no gene match: 4. Germline V gene sequence: CDR1 SQVTM, CDR2 ANQGSEA. CDR3 in amino acids: CSVEDMGRDEQYF. DNA of the CDR3: TGCAGCGTTGAAGACATGGGGAGGGACGAGCAGTACTTC.

This clonotype was found many times. The rearrangement joins TRBV5-1 to TRBJ1-2; D gene ambiguous. Germline CDR1 and CDR2: SGHRS and YFSETQ. The CDR3 totals 11 residues. Trimming pared 4 bases from V and 3 bases from J, leaving 4 bases between. CDR3 protein: CASSAYYGYTF. As DNA, the CDR3 is TGCGCCAGCAGCGCCTACTATGGCTACACCTTC.

This clonotype was counted a few times. This chain uses TRBV29-1 with TRBJ1-1, with 7 bases identical to TRBD1. Trimming took 7 bases from V and 10 from J; bases not matched to a gene: 15. This CDR3 comprises 13 residues. Germline CDR1 reads SQVTM; CDR2 reads ANQGSEA. In DNA, the CDR3 is TGCAGCGGCGCTGATTGGGACAGAGGGCCAGCTTTCTTT. Translating it yields CSGADWDRGPAFF.

This clonotype was seen only a few times. For the CDR3, the DNA is TGTGCCAGCAGATGGACTGAGGGAGAGACCCAGTACTTC. Its protein product is CASRWTEGETQYF. This sequence joins TRBV2 and TRBJ2-5, with D possibly being TRBD2 (5 bases). The germline CDR1 and CDR2 sequences are SNHLY and FYNNEI. With 6 bases removed from V and 4 bases from J, the gap between germline ends came to 12 bases. The CDR3 totals 13 residues.

This clonotype has a count of ten or more. The chain recombines TRBV5-1 with TRBJ2-3; 8 positions agree with TRBD1. J gave up 4 bases and V 4 bases, and 5 bases lay outside the gene matches. CDR1 SGHRS and CDR2 YFSETQ come from the germline V gene. The CDR3 runs to 14 residues. This CDR3 is CASSPGQGSDTQYF. The CDR3 DNA follows: TGCGCCAGCAGCCCCGGACAGGGATCAGATACGCAGTATTTT.